This T cell receptor (beta chain) was obtained from a study of T cell changes during pregnancy in multiple sclerosis. Clones were sequenced by immunoSEQ multiplex PCR, and TCRdb holds only the in-frame ones, with some missing. The table lists about 97,000 clones, 75% to 95% of them singletons. Trimming cost V 7 bases and J 0 bases, with 10 bases left between them. The CDR3 is 15 residues long. The V gene's germline CDR1 is SGHTA and CDR2 FQGNSA. The source material was peripheral blood, sampled in the second trimester of pregnancy. The TCR comes from a female donor with multiple sclerosis, enrolled in a pregnancy study. The rearrangement links TRBV7-2 to TRBJ2-6; D is perhaps TRBD1 (5 bases). CDR3 nucleotide sequence: TGTGCCAGCACCCAAGGGGTCTCTGGGGCCAACGTCCTGACTTTC. Translating gives CASTQGVSGANVLTF. The full variable domain, its missing parts supplied by reference TRBV7-2 and TRBJ2-6, is GAGVSQSPSNKVTEKGKDVELRCDPISGHTALYWYRQSLGQGLEFLIYFQGNSAPDKSGLPSDRFSAERTGGSVSTLTIQRTQQEDSAVYLCASTQGVSGANVLTFGAGSRLTVL.